A single sample is the source of the 5 T cell receptor beta chains below, sequenced in a study of T cell repertoires in cytomegalovirus infection. From the reads, TCRdb called clonotypes with MiXCR, one entry per CDR3 protein. The table lists around 450,000 distinct CDR3 sequences, roughly 10% of them singletons. The sample consisted of PBMCs. The source is a human donor in good health (CMV status not recorded). Some clones in this sample may be carry-over from other donors' samples.

A few counts support this clonotype. Here the CDR3 reads CASSLPTDMDGCQPQHF. The CDR3 DNA sequence: TGTGCCAGCAGCTTACCGACCGACATGGATGGTTGTCAGCCCCAGCATTTT. The J gene is TRBJ1-5, the V gene TRBV7-4; D not resolved. The CDR3 contains 17 residues. Germline CDR1 and CDR2: SGHVT and SQSDAQ. V was trimmed by 2 bases and J by 6 bases, leaving 20 bases between them.

This clonotype occurred many times. This sequence joins TRBV6-1 and TRBJ2-3; 8 nucleotides line up with TRBD2. CDR1 is MNHNS, CDR2 SASEGT, per germline. With V trimmed by 3 bases and J by 2 bases, 4 bases remained unmatched. The CDR3 totals 15 residues. The CDR3 coding sequence is TGTGCCAGCAGTGAGCGTAGCGGGAACACAGATACGCAGTATTTT. Translated: CASSERSGNTDTQYF.

This clonotype was observed at least ten times. The rearrangement links TRBV6-5 to TRBJ2-1, with D perhaps TRBD2 (5 bases). From germline, CDR1 is MNHEY and CDR2 SVGAGI. V was clipped by 5 bases and J by 0 bases, with 11 bases between them. This CDR3 region has 15 residues. CDR3 protein: CASSAIAPSYNEQFF. Written as DNA, the CDR3 is TGTGCCAGCAGTGCCATAGCGCCCTCCTACAATGAGCAGTTCTTC.

This clonotype was recorded at least ten times. The chain carries TRBV6-1 and TRBJ1-4; perhaps TRBD1 as D (6 bases). This CDR3 contains 14 residues. V was shortened by 2 bases and J by 8 bases, with 12 bases between the two germline ends. Germline assignment: CDR1 MNHNS and CDR2 SASEGT. CDR3 residues: CASSESRGQEKLFF. In DNA form, the CDR3 reads TGTGCCAGCAGTGAATCGAGGGGACAAGAAAAACTGTTTTTT.

This clonotype has ten or more counts. The gene calls are TRBV7-9 and TRBJ1-1; no reliable D call. Germline CDR1 is SEHNR and CDR2 is FQNEAQ (reference sequence). The CDR3 extends over 13 amino acids. Trimming cost V 4 bases and J 5 bases, with 11 bases left between them. The CDR3 DNA reads TGTGCCAGCAGCTCGATGGAGGTGACTGAAGCTTTCTTT. It yields the protein CASSSMEVTEAFF.